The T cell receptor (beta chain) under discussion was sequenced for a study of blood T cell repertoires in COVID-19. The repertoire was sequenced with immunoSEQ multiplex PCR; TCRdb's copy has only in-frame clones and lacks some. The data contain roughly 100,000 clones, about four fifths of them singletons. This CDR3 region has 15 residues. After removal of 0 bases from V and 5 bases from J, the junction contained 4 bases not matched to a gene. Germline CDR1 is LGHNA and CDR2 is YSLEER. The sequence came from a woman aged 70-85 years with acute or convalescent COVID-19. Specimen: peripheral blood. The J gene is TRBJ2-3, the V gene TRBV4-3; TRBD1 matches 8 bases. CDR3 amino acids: CASSQDGRGLDTQYF. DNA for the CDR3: TGCGCCAGCAGCCAAGACGGCAGGGGGCTAGATACGCAGTATTTT.